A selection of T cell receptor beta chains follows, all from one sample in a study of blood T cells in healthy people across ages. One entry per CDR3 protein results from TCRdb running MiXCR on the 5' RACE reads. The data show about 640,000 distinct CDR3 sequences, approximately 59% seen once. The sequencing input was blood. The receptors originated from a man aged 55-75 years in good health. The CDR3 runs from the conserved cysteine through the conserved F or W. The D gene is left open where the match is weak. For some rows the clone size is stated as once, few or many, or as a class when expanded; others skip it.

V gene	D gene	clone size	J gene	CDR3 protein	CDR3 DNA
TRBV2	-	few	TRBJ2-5	CASSEGGRETQYF	TGTGCCAGCAGTGAAGGGGGAAGAGAGACCCAGTACTTC
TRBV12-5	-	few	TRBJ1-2	CASAGANYGYTF	TGTGCTAGTGCCGGAGCTAACTATGGCTACACCTTC
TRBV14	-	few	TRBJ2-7	CASSQGLVGEQYF	TGTGCCAGCAGCCAAGGTTTGGTTGGCGAGCAGTACTTC
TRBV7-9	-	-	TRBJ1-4	CASSRDPGAYEKLFF	TGTGCCAGCAGTCGAGACCCGGGGGCTTATGAAAAACTGTTTTTT
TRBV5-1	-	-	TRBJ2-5	CASSLFSTAQETQYF	TGCGCCAGCAGCTTGTTTTCCACGGCGCAAGAGACCCAGTACTTC
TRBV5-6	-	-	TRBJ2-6	CASQLILSGANVLTF	TGTGCCAGTCAGCTTATCCTCTCTGGGGCCAACGTCCTGACTTTC
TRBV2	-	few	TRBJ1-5	CASTEGGQPQHF	TGTGCCAGCACTGAAGGGGGTCAGCCCCAGCATTTT
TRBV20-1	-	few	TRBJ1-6	CSAPRQPFDNSPLHF	TGCAGTGCCCCGAGACAGCCCTTCGATAATTCACCCCTCCACTTT
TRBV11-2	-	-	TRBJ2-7	CANSLGLSYEQYF	TGTGCCAACAGCTTAGGACTATCCTACGAGCAGTACTTC
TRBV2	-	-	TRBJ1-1	CASSENLNTEAFF	TGTGCCAGCAGTGAAAACTTGAACACTGAAGCTTTCTTT
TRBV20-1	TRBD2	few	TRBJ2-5	CSARGGGGLQETQYF	TGCAGTGCTAGGGGCGGCGGGGGGCTTCAAGAGACCCAGTACTTC
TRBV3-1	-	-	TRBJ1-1	CAGSQAVSGTEAFF	TGTGCCGGCAGCCAAGCCGTTAGTGGCACTGAAGCTTTCTTT
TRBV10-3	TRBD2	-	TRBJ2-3	CAISGLAEGGSTDTQYF	TGTGCCATCAGTGGACTAGCGGAGGGCGGGAGCACAGATACGCAGTATTTT
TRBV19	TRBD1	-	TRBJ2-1	CASSIQPGQGLPSSYNEQFF	TGTGCCAGTAGTATTCAACCGGGACAGGGGCTACCTAGCTCCTACAATGAGCAGTTCTTC
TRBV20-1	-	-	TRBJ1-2	CSARKRADGYTF	TGCAGTGCTAGAAAGAGGGCCGATGGCTACACCTTC
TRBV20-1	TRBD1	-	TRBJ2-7	CSAKGVGTAYEQYF	TGCAGTGCTAAGGGGGTGGGGACAGCCTACGAGCAGTACTTC
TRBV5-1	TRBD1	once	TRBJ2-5	CASSTGQGAHHQETQYF	TGCGCCAGCAGCACCGGACAGGGGGCTCACCACCAAGAGACCCAGTACTTC
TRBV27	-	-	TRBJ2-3	CASSQYRVSSTDTQYF	TGTGCCAGCAGCCAGTACCGGGTCTCTAGCACAGATACGCAGTATTTT
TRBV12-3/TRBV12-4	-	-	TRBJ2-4	CASSLTATGDIQYF	TGTGCCAGCAGTTTAACCGCGACGGGGGACATTCAGTACTTC
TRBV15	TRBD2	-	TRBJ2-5	CATSREIAGGFETQYF	TGTGCCACCAGCAGAGAAATAGCGGGGGGGTTTGAGACCCAGTACTTC
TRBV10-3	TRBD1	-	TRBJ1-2	CAISAGTGGNGYTF	TGTGCCATCAGTGCCGGGACAGGGGGGAATGGCTACACCTTC
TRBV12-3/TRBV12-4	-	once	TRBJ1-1	CASSRVDRNTEAFF	TGTGCCAGCAGCCGCGTCGACAGGAACACTGAAGCTTTCTTT
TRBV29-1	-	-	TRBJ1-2	CSVGQGSDYGYTF	TGCAGCGTTGGGCAGGGTTCGGACTATGGCTACACCTTC
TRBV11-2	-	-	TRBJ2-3	CASSSAGQPTDTQYF	TGTGCCAGCAGCTCTGCGGGACAGCCCACAGATACGCAGTATTTT
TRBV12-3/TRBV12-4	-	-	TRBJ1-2	CASSLLHDYGYTF	TGTGCCAGCAGTTTGTTACATGACTATGGCTACACCTTC
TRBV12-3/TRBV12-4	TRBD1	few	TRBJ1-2	CASSKTGGYGYTF	TGTGCCAGCAGCAAAACAGGGGGCTATGGCTACACCTTC